A single sample gave rise to the 15 T cell receptor beta chains below, sequenced in a study of CD8+ T cells in alopecia areata. RNA was isolated and reverse transcribed to cDNA, the sequencing template. Assay: immunoSEQ multiplex PCR; the TCRdb copy retains only in-frame clones and omits some. The sample contains about 200,000 clones, about 56% of which appear only once. The sample comprised CD8+ T cells sorted from blood. The source is a human donor in good health.

This chain links TRBV7-9 with TRBJ1-1; TRBD1 is a possible D gene (6 bases). CDR3 size: 14 residues. Trimming removed 3 bases at V and 6 bases at J, with 14 bases between. From germline, CDR1 is SEHNR and CDR2 FQNEAQ (reference sequence). CDR3 DNA: TGTGCCAGCAGCTTCAGGGGAGGCATCGCTGAAGCTTTCTTT. Its protein is CASSFRGGIAEAFF.

This chain uses TRBV13 with TRBJ2-5; a possible D gene is TRBD1 (5 bases). Germline-derived CDR1 and CDR2 are PRHDT and FYEKMQ (reference sequence). V dropped 5 bases and J dropped 2 bases, with 9 bases sitting between them. This CDR3 comprises 13 residues. The CDR3 sequence is CASSLGQQETQYF. CDR3 bases: TGTGCCAGCAGCCTCGGACAACAAGAGACCCAGTACTTC.

The chain is built from TRBV29-1 and TRBJ1-3, with D possibly being TRBD1 (6 bases). This CDR3 has 14 residues. The V end was cut by 4 bases, the J end by 0 bases, with 10 bases between. From germline, CDR1 is SQVTM and CDR2 ANQGSEA. The CDR3 here is CSVAGGISGNTIYF. In DNA form, the CDR3 reads TGCAGCGTTGCTGGGGGCATCTCTGGAAACACCATATATTTT.

This clone came up a few times. This sequence joins TRBV4-1 and TRBJ2-5; no definite D call. The CDR3 length is 15 residues. Per the germline V gene, CDR1 is MGHRA and CDR2 is YSYEKL. With 0 bases removed from V and 1 base from J, the gap between germline ends came to 9 bases. CDR3 DNA sequence: TGCGCCAGCAGCCAAGAGGCGACTCCCCAAGAGACCCAGTACTTC. It translates to CASSQEATPQETQYF.

The V call is TRBV6-4, the J call TRBJ2-2; D is unclear. Germline V gene lookup returns CDR1 MRHNA and CDR2 SNTAGT. The CDR3 is 15 residues long. Trimming removed 4 bases at V and 3 bases at J, with 12 bases between. For the CDR3, the DNA is TGTGCCAGCAGTGCGGGTCCGGGTGACACCGGGGAGCTGTTTTTT. Translating it yields CASSAGPGDTGELFF.

This chain connects TRBV5-4 to TRBJ2-7; TRBD1 agrees at 7 bases. V dropped 4 bases and J dropped 2; count of bases not matched to a gene: 9. CDR3 length: 15 amino acids. The germline V gene has CDR1 SGHNT and CDR2 YYREEE (reference sequence). The CDR3 region is CASSPDGTVAYEQYF. The CDR3 DNA sequence: TGTGCCAGCAGCCCGGACGGGACAGTTGCCTACGAGCAGTACTTC.

This chain joins TRBV5-6 and TRBJ1-1; the match to TRBD1 covers 7 bases. V lost 4 bases and J lost 7; bases outside the gene matches: 7. Per the germline V gene, CDR1 is SGHDT and CDR2 is YYEEEE. This CDR3 comprises 13 residues. This CDR3 reads CASSQQGRVEAFF. Written as DNA, the CDR3 is TGTGCCAGCAGCCAACAGGGGAGGGTTGAAGCTTTCTTT.

This clone showed up just a few times. The CDR3 coding sequence is TGTGCCAGCAGTACTAGCGGGGGGGTTAATGAGCAGTTCTTC. The encoded protein is CASSTSGGVNEQFF. V and J are TRBV2 and TRBJ2-1; 13 bases fit TRBD2. Germline CDR1 and CDR2: SNHLY and FYNNEI. With V trimmed by 5 bases and J by 7 bases, 2 bases remained unmatched. The CDR3 runs to 14 residues. Looking up the rest from reference TRBV2 and TRBJ2-1 gives the full variable domain: EPEVTQTPSHQVTQMGQEVILRCVPISNHLYFYWYRQILGQKVEFLVSFYNNEISEKSEIFDDQFSVERPDGSNFTLKIRSTKLEDSAMYFCASSTSGGVNEQFFGPGTRLTVL.

Here the CDR3 reads CASSVAGTLGYEQYF. CDR3 bases: TGTGCCAGCAGCGTAGCCGGGACCCTCGGGTACGAGCAGTACTTC. This sequence joins TRBV9 and TRBJ2-7, with D possibly called TRBD1 or TRBD2 (5 bases each). Per the germline V gene, CDR1 is SGDLS and CDR2 is YYNGEE. Trimming took off 0 bases at V and 4 bases at J, with 14 bases between the two ends. The CDR3 is 15 amino acids.

The sample holds one count of this clone. The V call is TRBV2, the J call TRBJ2-5; 7 bases are a match to TRBD2. V dropped 8 bases and J dropped 3; count of bases not matched to a gene: 12. The germline gives CDR1 SNHLY, CDR2 FYNNEI. The CDR3 consists of 15 residues. CDR3: CASQSSGIRKETQYF. As DNA, the CDR3 is TGTGCCAGCCAGTCCAGCGGGATTAGAAAAGAGACCCAGTACTTC.

The chain is built from TRBV2 and TRBJ2-6; the D gene is possibly TRBD2 (5 bases). The germline V gene has CDR1 SNHLY and CDR2 FYNNEI. V gave up 8 bases and J gave up 0 bases, with 11 bases separating them. CDR3 length: 15 residues. CDR3 residues: CASYWRHSGANVLTF. The CDR3 coding sequence is TGTGCCAGCTATTGGAGGCACTCTGGGGCCAACGTCCTGACTTTC.

The V gene is TRBV29-1, the J gene TRBJ2-7; D is ambiguous. Germline V gene lookup returns CDR1 SQVTM and CDR2 ANQGSEA. This CDR3 is 12 amino acids long. Trimming removed 5 bases at V and 5 bases at J, with 13 bases between. For the CDR3, the DNA is TGCAGCGTTACAGTTACAGAGGACGAGCAGTACTTC. This gives the protein CSVTVTEDEQYF.

CDR3 nucleotides: TGCGCCAGCAGCCAAGGTCAAGATACGCAGTATTTT. It translates to CASSQGQDTQYF. This chain joins TRBV4-1 and TRBJ2-3; D gene unclear. Germline CDR1 is MGHRA and CDR2 is YSYEKL. V lost 1 base to trimming and J lost 5 bases, with 4 bases between them. CDR3 length: 12 residues.

This clone was seen just once. V is TRBV25-1 and J is TRBJ2-5; the match to TRBD2 covers 8 bases. The V gene's germline CDR1 is MGHDK and CDR2 SYGVNS. The CDR3 spans 13 residues. After removal of 7 bases from V and 5 bases from J, the junction contained 6 bases not matched to a gene. The CDR3 protein is CASTRGGQETQYF. CDR3 bases: TGTGCCAGCACTCGGGGGGGCCAGGAGACCCAGTACTTC.

The gene calls are TRBV29-1 and TRBJ1-2; 7 nucleotides align to TRBD1. The germline V gene has CDR1 SQVTM and CDR2 ANQGSEA. The junction had 5 bases not matched to a gene; V was cut back by 6 bases and J by 4 bases. The CDR3 totals 12 residues. This CDR3 reads CSVEGQTYGYTF. CDR3 bases: TGCAGCGTCGAGGGACAGACCTATGGCTACACCTTC. Looking up the rest from reference TRBV29-1 and TRBJ1-2 gives the full variable domain: SAVISQKPSRDICQRGTSLTIQCQVDSQVTMMFWYRQQPGQSLTLIATANQGSEATYESGFVIDKFPISRPNLTFSTLTVSNMSPEDSSIYLCSVEGQTYGYTFGSGTRLTVV.